The 5 T cell receptor beta chains below were found in one sample sequenced in a study of PD-1 blockade in classical Hodgkin lymphoma. As for time point: cycle 4 day 1 (C4D1), after six to seven weeks of nivolumab. All patients relapsed after autologous stem cell transplantation, and brentuximab vedotin exposure varied. TCRdb keeps only in-frame clones here, not all; method: immunoSEQ multiplex PCR. The sample holds some 52,000 clones, more than 75% seen once. The sample here was peripheral blood mononuclear cells (PBMCs), taken before the fourth cycle of nivolumab. The receptors come from a human donor with classical Hodgkin lymphoma.

The gene calls are TRBV19 and TRBJ2-2; D ambiguous. V was trimmed by 3 bases and J by 2 bases, leaving 7 bases between them. There are 14 residues in the CDR3. Germline lookup yields CDR1 LNHDA and CDR2 SQIVND (reference sequence). The CDR3 here is CASSMGQNTGELFF. The CDR3 coding sequence is TGTGCCAGTAGTATGGGCCAAAACACCGGGGAGCTGTTTTTT.

The J gene is TRBJ2-2, the V gene TRBV7-3, with 10 bases matching TRBD2. Looked up from germline, CDR1 is SGHTA and CDR2 is FQGTGA. V lost 5 bases, J lost 1 base, and 7 bases stayed unmatched. The CDR3 has 17 amino acids. In DNA form, the CDR3 reads TGTGCCAGCAGCATGTCCTCTAGCGGGGGGAACACCGGGGAGCTGTTTTTT. Translation gives CASSMSSSGGNTGELFF.

The CDR3 DNA is TGCGCCAGCAGCCAAGGGTTATGGTCCTACGAGCAGTACTTC. It encodes CASSQGLWSYEQYF. The chain carries TRBV4-1 and TRBJ2-7; no clear D gene. The V gene lost 1 base and the J gene lost 1 base, with 8 bases spanning the gap. Germline CDR1 and CDR2: MGHRA and YSYEKL. CDR3 length equals 14 residues.

The gene calls are TRBV7-9 and TRBJ2-3, with TRBD2 as a possible D gene (5 bases). This CDR3 is 12 amino acids long. Germline V CDR1 and CDR2: SEHNR, FQNEAQ (reference sequence). The V gene lost 5 bases and the J gene lost 9 bases, with 12 bases spanning the gap. CDR3 amino acids: CASSAGSGTQYF. The CDR3 DNA reads TGTGCCAGCAGCGCTGGAAGCGGCACGCAGTATTTT.

This clone was observed a few times. This chain connects TRBV2 to TRBJ1-2, with D uncertain. The CDR3 runs 12 residues. Germline CDR1 reads SNHLY; CDR2 reads FYNNEI. Trimming removed 2 bases at V and 2 bases at J, with 3 bases between. CDR3 sequence: CASSELNYGYTF. The DNA of the CDR3 is TGTGCCAGCAGTGAACTGAACTATGGCTACACCTTC. The variable domain in full, with the rest retrieved from reference TRBV2 and TRBJ1-2, is EPEVTQTPSHQVTQMGQEVILRCVPISNHLYFYWYRQILGQKVEFLVSFYNNEISEKSEIFDDQFSVERPDGSNFTLKIRSTKLEDSAMYFCASSELNYGYTFGSGTRLTVV.